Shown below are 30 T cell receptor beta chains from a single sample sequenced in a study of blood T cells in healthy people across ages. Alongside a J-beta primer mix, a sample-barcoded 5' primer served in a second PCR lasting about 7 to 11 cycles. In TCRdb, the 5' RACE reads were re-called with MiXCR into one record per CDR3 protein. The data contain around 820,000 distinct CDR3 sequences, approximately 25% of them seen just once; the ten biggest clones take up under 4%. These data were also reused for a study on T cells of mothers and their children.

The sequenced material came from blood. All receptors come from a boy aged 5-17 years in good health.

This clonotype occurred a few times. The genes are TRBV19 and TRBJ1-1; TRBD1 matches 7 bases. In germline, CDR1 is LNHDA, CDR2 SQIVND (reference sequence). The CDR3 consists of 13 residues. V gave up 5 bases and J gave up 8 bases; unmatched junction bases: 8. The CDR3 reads CASSATSQGEAFF. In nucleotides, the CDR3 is TGTGCCAGTAGTGCTACTTCACAGGGGGAAGCTTTCTTT.

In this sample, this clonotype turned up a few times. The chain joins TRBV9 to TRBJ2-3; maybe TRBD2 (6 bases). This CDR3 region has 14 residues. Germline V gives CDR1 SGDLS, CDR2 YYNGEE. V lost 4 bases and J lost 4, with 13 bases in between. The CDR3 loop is CASSSRLGPDTQYF. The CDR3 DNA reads TGTGCCAGCAGCTCCCGACTAGGGCCAGATACGCAGTATTTT. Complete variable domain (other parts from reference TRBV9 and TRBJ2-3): DSGVTQTPKHLITATGQRVTLRCSPRSGDLSVYWYQQSLDQGLQFLIQYYNGEERAKGNILERFSAQQFPDLHSELNLSSLELGDSALYFCASSSRLGPDTQYFGPGTRLTVL.

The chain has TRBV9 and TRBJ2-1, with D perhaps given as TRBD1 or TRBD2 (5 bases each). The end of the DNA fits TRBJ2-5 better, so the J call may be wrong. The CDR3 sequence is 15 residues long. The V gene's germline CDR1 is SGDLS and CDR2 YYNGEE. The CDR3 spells CASSLRLGGLETQYF. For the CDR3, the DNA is TGTGCCAGCAGCCTCAGACTTGGGGGATTAGAGACCCAGTACTTC.

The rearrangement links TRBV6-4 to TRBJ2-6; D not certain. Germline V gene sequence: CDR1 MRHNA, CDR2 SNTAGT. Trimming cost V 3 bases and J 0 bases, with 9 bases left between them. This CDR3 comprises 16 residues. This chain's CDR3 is CASSEVAPSGANVLTF. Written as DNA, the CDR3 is TGTGCCAGCAGTGAGGTGGCCCCCTCTGGGGCCAACGTCCTGACTTTC.

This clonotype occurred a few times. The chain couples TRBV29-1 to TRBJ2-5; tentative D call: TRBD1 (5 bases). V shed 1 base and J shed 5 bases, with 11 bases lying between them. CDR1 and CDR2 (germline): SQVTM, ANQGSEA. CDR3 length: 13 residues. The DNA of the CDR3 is TGCAGCGTTGAAGTGGCAGGGTGGGAGACCCAGTACTTC. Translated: CSVEVAGWETQYF. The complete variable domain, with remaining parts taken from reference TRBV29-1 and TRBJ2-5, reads SAVISQKPSRDICQRGTSLTIQCQVDSQVTMMFWYRQQPGQSLTLIATANQGSEATYESGFVIDKFPISRPNLTFSTLTVSNMSPEDSSIYLCSVEVAGWETQYFGPGTRLLVL.

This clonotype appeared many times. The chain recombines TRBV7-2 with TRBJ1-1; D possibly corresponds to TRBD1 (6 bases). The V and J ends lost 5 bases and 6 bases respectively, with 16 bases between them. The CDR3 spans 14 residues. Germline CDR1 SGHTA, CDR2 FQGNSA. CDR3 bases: TGTGCCAGCAGCAGGCAAACAGGGCAGGCTGAAGCTTTCTTT. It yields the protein CASSRQTGQAEAFF.

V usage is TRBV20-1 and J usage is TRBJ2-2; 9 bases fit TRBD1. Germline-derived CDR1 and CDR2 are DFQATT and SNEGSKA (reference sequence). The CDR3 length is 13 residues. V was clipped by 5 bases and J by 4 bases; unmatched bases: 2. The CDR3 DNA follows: TGCAGTGCTCCGACAGGGGGCACCGGGGAGCTGTTTTTT. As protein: CSAPTGGTGELFF.

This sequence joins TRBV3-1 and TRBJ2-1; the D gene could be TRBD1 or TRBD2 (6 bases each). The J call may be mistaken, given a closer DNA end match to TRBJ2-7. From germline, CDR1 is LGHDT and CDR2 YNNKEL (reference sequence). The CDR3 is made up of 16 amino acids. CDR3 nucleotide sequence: TGTGCCAGCAGCCAAGATCAAGGGGGGAGCTCCTACGAGCAGTACTTC. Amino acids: CASSQDQGGSSYEQYF.

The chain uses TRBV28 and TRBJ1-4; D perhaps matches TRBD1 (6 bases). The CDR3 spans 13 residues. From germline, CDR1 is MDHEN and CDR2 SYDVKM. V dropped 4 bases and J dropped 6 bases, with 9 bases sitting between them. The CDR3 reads CASSWGHDEKLFF. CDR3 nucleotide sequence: TGTGCCAGCAGTTGGGGGCACGATGAAAAACTGTTTTTT.

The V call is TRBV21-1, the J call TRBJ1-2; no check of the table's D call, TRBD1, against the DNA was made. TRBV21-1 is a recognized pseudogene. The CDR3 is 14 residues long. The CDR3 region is CASNETGGRYGYTF. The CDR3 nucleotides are TGTGCCAGCAATGAGACAGGGGGCAGATATGGCTACACCTTC.

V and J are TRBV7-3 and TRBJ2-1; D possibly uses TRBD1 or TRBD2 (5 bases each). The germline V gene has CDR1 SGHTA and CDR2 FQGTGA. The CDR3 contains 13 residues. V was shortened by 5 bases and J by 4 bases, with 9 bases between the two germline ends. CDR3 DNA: TGTGCCAGCAGCCGGGGCGAGTACAATGAGCAGTTCTTC. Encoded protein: CASSRGEYNEQFF.

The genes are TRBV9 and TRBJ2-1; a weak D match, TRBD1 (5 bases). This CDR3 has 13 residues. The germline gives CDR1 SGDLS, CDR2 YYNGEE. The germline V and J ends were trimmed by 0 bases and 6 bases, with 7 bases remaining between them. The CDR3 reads CASSVGQPNEQFF. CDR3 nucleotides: TGTGCCAGCAGCGTAGGACAGCCCAATGAGCAGTTCTTC. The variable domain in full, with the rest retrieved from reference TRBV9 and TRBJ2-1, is DSGVTQTPKHLITATGQRVTLRCSPRSGDLSVYWYQQSLDQGLQFLIQYYNGEERAKGNILERFSAQQFPDLHSELNLSSLELGDSALYFCASSVGQPNEQFFGPGTRLTVL.

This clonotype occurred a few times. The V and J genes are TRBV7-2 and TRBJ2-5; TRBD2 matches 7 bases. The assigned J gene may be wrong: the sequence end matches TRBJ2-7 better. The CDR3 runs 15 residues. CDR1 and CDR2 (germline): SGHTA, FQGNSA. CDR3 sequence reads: CASSPGGSSSYEQYF. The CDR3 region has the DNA TGTGCCAGCAGCCCGGGAGGTAGTTCCTCCTACGAGCAGTACTTC.

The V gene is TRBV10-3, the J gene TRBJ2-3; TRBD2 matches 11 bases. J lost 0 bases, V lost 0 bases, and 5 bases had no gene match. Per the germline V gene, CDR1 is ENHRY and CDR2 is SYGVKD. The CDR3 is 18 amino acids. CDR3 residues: CAISESFWTSGSTDTQYF. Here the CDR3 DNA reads TGTGCCATCAGTGAGTCTTTTTGGACTAGCGGGAGCACAGATACGCAGTATTTT.

The chain's CDR3 is CASSGREKETQYF. In DNA, the CDR3 is TGTGCCAGCAGTGGCCGGGAGAAAGAGACCCAGTACTTC. This rearrangement joins TRBV25-1 to TRBJ2-5; D is perhaps TRBD2 (6 bases). The germline V gene encodes CDR1 MGHDK and CDR2 SYGVNS. V lost 4 bases to trimming and J lost 3 bases, with 9 bases between them. The length of the CDR3 is 13 residues.

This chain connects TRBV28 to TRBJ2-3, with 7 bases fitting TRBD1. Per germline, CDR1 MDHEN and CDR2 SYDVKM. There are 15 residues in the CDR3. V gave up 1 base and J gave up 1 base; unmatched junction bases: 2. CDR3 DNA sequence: TGTGCCAGCAGTTTATTAGGGACAGGCACAGATACGCAGTATTTT. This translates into CASSLLGTGTDTQYF.

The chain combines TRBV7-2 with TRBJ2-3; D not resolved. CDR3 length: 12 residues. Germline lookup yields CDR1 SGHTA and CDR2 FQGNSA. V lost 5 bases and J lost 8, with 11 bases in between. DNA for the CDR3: TGTGCCAGCAGCCGCCGAAAGGCTACGCAGTATTTT. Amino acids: CASSRRKATQYF.

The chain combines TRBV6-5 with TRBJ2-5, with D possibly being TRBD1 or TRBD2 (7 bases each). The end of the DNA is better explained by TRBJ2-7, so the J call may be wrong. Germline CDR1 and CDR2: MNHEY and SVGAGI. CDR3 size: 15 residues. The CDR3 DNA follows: TGTGCCAGCAAGGGGGGGAGGGACAGCCCCTACGAGCAGTACTTC. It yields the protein CASKGGRDSPYEQYF.

The CDR3: CSVDPSGNEQFF. CDR3 nucleotides: TGCAGCGTTGATCCTAGCGGCAATGAGCAGTTCTTC. The rearrangement joins TRBV29-1 to TRBJ2-1, with 7 bases matching TRBD2. The CDR3 covers 12 residues. After removal of 3 bases from V and 6 bases from J, the junction contained 2 bases not matched to a gene. CDR1 and CDR2 from the germline V gene are SQVTM and ANQGSEA.

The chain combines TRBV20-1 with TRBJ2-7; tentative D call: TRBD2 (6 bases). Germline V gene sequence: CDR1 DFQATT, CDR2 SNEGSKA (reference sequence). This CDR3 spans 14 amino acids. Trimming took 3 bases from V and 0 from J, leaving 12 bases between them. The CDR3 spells CSASRREPSYEQYF. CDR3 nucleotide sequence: TGCAGTGCTAGCCGCCGGGAGCCCTCCTACGAGCAGTACTTC.

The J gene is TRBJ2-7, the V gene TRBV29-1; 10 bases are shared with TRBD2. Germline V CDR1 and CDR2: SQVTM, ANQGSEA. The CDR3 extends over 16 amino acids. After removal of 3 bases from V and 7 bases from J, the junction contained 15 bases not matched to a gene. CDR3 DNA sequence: TGCAGCGTTGAGAGGGGCCGGCTAGCGGGAGTGCGTGAGCAGTACTTC. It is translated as CSVERGRLAGVREQYF.

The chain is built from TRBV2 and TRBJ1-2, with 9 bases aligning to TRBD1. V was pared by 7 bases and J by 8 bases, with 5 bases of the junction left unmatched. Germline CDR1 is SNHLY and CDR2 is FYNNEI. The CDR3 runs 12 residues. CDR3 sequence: CASKAGQGGYTF. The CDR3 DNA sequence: TGTGCCAGCAAGGCGGGACAGGGCGGCTACACCTTC.

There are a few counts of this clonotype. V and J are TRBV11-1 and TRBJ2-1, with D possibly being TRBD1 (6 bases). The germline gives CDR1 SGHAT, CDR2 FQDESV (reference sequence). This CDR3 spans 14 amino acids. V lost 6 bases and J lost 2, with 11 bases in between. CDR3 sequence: CASRPRGPYNEQFF. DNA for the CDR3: TGTGCCAGCAGGCCCAGGGGCCCCTACAATGAGCAGTTCTTC.

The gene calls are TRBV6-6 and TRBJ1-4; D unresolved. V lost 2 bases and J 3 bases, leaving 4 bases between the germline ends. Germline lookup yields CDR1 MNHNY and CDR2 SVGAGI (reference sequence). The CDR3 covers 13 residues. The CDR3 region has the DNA TGTGCCAGCAGTTACACCGCTAATGAAAAACTGTTTTTT. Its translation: CASSYTANEKLFF.

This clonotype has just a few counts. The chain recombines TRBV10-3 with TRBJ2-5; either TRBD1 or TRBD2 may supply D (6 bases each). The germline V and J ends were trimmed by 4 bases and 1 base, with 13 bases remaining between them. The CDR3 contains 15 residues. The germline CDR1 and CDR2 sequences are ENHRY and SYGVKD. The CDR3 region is CAISGGASPQETQYF. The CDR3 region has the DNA TGTGCCATCAGTGGGGGGGCCAGCCCCCAAGAGACCCAGTACTTC.

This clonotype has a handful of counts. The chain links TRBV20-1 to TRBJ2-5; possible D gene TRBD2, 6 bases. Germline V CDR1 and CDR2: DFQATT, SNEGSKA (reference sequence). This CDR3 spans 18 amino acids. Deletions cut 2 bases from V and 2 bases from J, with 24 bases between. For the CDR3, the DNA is TGCAGTGCTAGATCCCTAGGCAGGGAGGAATTACAGCAAGAGACCCAGTACTTC. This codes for CSARSLGREELQQETQYF.

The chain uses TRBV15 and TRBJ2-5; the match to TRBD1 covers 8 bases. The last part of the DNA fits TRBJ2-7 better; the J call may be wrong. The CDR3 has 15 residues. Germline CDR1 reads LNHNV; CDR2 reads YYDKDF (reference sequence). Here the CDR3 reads CATSRVRDRTYEQYF. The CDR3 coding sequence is TGTGCCACCAGCAGAGTAAGGGACAGGACCTACGAGCAGTACTTC.

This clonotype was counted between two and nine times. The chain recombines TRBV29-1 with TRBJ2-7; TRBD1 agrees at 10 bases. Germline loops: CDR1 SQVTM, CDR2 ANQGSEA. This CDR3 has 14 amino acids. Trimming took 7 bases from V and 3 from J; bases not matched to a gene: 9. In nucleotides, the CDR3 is TGCAGCGCCTTAGCCCGGGACAGGGGCTACGAGCAGTACTTC. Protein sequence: CSALARDRGYEQYF.

CDR3 residues: CASSLGTQGEQFF. For the CDR3, the DNA is TGCGCCAGCAGCTTGGGGACTCAGGGTGAGCAGTTCTTC. The rearrangement uses TRBV5-1 and TRBJ2-5; either TRBD1 or TRBD2 may fit D (5 bases each). The J call could be wrong; TRBJ2-1 is a better fit for the DNA end. The germline V gene encodes CDR1 SGHRS and CDR2 YFSETQ. This CDR3 has 13 residues.

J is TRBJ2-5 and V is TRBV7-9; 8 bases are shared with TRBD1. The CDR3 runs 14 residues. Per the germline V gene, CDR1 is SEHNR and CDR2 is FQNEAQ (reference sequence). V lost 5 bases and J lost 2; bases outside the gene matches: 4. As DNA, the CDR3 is TGTGCCAGCAGCCATGGACAGGGACAAGAGACCCAGTACTTC. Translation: CASSHGQGQETQYF.